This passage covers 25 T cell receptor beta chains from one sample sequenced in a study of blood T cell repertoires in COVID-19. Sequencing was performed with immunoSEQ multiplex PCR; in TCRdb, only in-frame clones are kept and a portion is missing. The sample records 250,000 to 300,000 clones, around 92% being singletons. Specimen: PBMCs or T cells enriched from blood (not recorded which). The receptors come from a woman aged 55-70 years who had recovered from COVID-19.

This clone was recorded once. In nucleotides, the CDR3 is TGCAGCGTTGACGCGGGGGTCAACTACGAGCAGTACTTC. The encoded protein is CSVDAGVNYEQYF. This sequence joins TRBV29-1 and TRBJ2-7; 7 bases map to TRBD2. V trimming: 3 bases; J trimming: 3 bases; junction bases outside the gene matches: 5. Germline CDR1 SQVTM, CDR2 ANQGSEA. The CDR3 totals 13 residues.

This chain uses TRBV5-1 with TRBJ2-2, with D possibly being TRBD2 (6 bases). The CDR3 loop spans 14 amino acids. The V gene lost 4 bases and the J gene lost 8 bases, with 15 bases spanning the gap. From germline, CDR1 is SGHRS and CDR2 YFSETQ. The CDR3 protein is CASSPSGSKGELFF. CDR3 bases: TGCGCCAGCAGCCCCAGCGGGTCCAAAGGGGAGCTGTTTTTT. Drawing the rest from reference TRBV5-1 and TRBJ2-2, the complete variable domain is KAGVTQTPRYLIKTRGQQVTLSCSPISGHRSVSWYQQTPGQGLQFLFEYFSETQRNKGNFPGRFSGRQFSNSRSEMNVSTLELGDSALYLCASSPSGSKGELFFGEGSRLTVL.

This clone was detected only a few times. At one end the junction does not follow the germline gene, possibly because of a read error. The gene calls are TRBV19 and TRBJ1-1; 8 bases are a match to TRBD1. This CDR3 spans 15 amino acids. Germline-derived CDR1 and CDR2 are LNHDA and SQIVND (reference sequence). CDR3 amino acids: CASSLDRGLNTEAFF. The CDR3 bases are TGTGCCAGTAGTTTAGACAGGGGCCTGAACACTGAAGCTTTCTTT.

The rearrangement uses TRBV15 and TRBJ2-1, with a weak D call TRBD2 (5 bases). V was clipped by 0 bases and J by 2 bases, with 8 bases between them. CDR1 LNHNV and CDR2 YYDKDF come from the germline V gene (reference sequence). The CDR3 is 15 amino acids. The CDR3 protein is CATSRDVRAYNEQFF. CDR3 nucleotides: TGTGCCACCAGCAGAGATGTGAGGGCCTACAATGAGCAGTTCTTC.

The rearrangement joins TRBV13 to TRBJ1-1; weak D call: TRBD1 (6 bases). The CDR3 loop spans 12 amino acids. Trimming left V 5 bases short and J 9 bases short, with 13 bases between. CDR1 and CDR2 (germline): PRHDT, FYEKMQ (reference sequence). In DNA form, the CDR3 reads TGTGCCAGCAGCCAGGGACAACAAAAAGCTTTCTTT. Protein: CASSQGQQKAFF.

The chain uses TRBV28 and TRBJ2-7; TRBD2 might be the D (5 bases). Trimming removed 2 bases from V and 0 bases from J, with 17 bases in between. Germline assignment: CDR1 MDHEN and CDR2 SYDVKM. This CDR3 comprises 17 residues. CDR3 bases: TGTGCCAGCAGTTTAGGGAGACTCAAGGACCACTCCTACGAGCAGTACTTC. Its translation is CASSLGRLKDHSYEQYF.

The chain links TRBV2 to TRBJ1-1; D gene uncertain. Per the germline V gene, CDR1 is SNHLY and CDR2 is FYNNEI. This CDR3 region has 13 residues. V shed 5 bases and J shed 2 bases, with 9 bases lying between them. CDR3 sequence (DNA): TGTGCCAGCAGTTTACAAGTAAACACTGAAGCTTTCTTT. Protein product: CASSLQVNTEAFF.

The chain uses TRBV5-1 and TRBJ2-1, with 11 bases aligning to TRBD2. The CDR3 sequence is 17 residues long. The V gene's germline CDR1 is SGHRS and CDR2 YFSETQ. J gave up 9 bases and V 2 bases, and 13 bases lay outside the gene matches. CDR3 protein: CASSFGTSGTLGGEQFF. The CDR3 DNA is TGCGCCAGCAGCTTCGGGACTAGCGGAACCCTTGGGGGTGAGCAGTTCTTC.

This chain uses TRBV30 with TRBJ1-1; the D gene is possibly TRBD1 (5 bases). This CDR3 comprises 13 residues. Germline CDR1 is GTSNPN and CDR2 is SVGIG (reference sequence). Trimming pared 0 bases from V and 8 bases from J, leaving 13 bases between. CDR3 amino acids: CAWSVQESREAFF. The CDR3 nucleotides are TGTGCCTGGAGTGTACAGGAGTCAAGAGAAGCTTTCTTT.

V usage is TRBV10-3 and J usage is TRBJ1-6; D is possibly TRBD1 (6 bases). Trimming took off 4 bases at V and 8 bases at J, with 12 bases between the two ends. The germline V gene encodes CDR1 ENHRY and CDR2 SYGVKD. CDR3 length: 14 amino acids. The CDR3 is CAISGGGSYSPLHF. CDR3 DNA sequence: TGTGCCATCAGTGGGGGGGGCTCTTATTCACCCCTCCACTTT.

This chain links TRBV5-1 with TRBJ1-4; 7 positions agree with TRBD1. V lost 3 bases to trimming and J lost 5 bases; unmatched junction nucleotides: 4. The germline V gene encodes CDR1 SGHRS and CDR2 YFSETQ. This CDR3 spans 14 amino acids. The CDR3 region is CASSSGTENEKLFF. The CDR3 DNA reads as TGCGCCAGCAGCTCCGGGACAGAAAATGAAAAACTGTTTTTT. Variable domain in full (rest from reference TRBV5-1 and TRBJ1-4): KAGVTQTPRYLIKTRGQQVTLSCSPISGHRSVSWYQQTPGQGLQFLFEYFSETQRNKGNFPGRFSGRQFSNSRSEMNVSTLELGDSALYLCASSSGTENEKLFFGSGTQLSVL.

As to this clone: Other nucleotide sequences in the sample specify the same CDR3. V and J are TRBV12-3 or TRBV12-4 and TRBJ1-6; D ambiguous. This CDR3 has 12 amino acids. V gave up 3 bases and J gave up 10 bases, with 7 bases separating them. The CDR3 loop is CASSFRGSPLHF. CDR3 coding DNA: TGTGCCAGCAGTTTCAGAGGATCACCCCTCCACTTT.

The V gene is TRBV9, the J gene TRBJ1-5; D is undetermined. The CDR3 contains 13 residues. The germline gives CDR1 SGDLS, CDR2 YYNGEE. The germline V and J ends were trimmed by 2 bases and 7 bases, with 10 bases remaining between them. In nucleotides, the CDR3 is TGTGCCAGCAGCGTCGGGATCGGACAGCCCCAGCATTTT. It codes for CASSVGIGQPQHF.

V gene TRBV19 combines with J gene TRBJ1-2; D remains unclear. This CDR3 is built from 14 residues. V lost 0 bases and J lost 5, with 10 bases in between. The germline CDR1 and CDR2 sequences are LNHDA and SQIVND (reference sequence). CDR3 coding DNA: TGTGCCAGTAGTATAGATCTTCTGCGTTATGGCTACACCTTC. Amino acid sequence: CASSIDLLRYGYTF.

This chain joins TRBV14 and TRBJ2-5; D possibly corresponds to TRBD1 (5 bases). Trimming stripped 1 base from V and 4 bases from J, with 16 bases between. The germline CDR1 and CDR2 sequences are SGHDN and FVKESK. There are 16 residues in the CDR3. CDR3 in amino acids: CASSQAQGGFSETQYF. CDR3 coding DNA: TGTGCCAGCAGCCAAGCCCAGGGTGGTTTTTCAGAGACCCAGTACTTC.

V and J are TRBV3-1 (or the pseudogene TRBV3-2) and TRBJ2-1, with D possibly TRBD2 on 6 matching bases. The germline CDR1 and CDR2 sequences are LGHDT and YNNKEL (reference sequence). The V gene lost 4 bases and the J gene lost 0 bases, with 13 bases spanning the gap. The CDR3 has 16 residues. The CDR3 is CASSRSDGSSYNEQFF. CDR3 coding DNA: TGTGCCAGCAGCCGATCAGACGGGAGCTCCTACAATGAGCAGTTCTTC.

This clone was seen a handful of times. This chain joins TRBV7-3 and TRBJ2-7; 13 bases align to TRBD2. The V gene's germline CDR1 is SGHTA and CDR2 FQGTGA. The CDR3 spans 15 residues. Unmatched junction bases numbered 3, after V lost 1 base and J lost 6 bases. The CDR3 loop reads CASSLIRLAGGEQYF. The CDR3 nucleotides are TGTGCCAGCAGCTTAATTCGACTAGCGGGAGGCGAGCAGTACTTC.

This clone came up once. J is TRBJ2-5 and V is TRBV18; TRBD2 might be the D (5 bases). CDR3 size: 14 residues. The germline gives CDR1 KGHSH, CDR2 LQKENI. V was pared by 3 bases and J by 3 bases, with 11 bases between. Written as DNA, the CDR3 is TGTGCCAGCTCACCCCGAGGGCCGAAAGAGACCCAGTACTTC. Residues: CASSPRGPKETQYF.

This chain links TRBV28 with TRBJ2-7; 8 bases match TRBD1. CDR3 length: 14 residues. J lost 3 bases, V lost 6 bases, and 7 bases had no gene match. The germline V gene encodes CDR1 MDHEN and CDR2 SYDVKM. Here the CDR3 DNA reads TGTGCCAGCAGGCCAGGGGGCTCCAGCTACGAGCAGTACTTC. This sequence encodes CASRPGGSSYEQYF.

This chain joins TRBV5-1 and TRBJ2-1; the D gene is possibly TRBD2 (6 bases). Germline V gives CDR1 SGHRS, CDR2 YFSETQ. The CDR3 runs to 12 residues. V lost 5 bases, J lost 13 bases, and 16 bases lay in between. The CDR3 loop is CASRRDSDLQFF. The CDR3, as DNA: TGCGCCAGCAGACGGGACTCCGATCTTCAGTTCTTC.

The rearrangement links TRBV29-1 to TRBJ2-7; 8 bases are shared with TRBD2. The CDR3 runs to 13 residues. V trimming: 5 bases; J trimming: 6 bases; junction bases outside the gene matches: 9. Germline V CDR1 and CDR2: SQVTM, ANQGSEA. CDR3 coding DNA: TGCAGCGTTCAAACGGGTGGGACTAGCGAGCAGTACTTC. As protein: CSVQTGGTSEQYF.

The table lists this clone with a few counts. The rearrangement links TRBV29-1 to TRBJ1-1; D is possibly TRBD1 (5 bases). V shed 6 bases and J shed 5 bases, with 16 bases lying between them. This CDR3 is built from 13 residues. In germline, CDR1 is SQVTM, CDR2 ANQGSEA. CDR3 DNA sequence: TGCAGCGTCGCTATTGGGGGGGGGACTGAAGCTTTCTTT. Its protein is CSVAIGGGTEAFF.

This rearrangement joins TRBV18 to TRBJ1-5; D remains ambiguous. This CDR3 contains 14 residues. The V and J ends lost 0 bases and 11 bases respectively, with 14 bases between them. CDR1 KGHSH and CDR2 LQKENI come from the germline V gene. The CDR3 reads CASSPPMPSSAQHF. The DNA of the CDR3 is TGTGCCAGCTCACCACCGATGCCGTCTTCGGCCCAGCATTTT.

CDR3 in DNA: TGTGCCACTTCCCAGCGGGGCGAGCACACTGAAGCTTTCTTT. It specifies CATSQRGEHTEAFF. The rearrangement uses TRBV6-5 and TRBJ1-1; D might be TRBD1 (5 bases). Trimming removed 10 bases at V and 3 bases at J, with 18 bases between. This CDR3 is 14 amino acids long. Germline V gene data show CDR1 as MNHEY and CDR2 as SVGAGI.

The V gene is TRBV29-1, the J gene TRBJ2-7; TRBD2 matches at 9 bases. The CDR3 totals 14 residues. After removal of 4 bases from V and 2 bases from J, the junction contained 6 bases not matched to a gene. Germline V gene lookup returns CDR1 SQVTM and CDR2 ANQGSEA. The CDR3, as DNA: TGCAGCGTTGTCCCAGCGGGGGGTACCTACGAGCAGTACTTC. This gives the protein CSVVPAGGTYEQYF.